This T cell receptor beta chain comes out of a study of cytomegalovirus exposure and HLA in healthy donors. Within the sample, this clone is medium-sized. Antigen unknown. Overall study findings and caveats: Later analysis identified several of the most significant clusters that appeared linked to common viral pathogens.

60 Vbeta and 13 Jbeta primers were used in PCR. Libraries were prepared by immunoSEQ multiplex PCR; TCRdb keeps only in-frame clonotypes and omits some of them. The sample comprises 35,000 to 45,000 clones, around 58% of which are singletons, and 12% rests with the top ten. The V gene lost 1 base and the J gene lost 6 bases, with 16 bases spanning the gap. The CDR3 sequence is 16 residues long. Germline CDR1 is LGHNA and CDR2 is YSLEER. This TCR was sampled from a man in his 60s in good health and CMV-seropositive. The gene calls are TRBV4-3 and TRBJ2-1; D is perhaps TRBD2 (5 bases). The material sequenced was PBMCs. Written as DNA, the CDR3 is TGCGCCAGCAGCCAAGGGGTGGGAGAGTTCTCCAATGAGCAGTTCTTC. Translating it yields CASSQGVGEFSNEQFF.